This TCR beta chain was captured in a study of shared clonotypes between healthy human individuals. Investigators spread the genomic DNA of each subset evenly over several immunoSEQ plates. Sorted-subset replicate PCR reactions were performed with about 200 ng DNA, corresponding to roughly 27,000 T cell genomes. Sequencing was performed with immunoSEQ multiplex PCR; in TCRdb, only in-frame clones are kept and a portion is missing. The repertoire holds roughly 590,000 clones, with 95% to 96% as singletons. The CDR3 extends over 13 amino acids. Germline CDR1 SGHAT, CDR2 FQNNGV. Trimming removed 5 bases from V and 3 bases from J, with 11 bases in between. Naive CD8 cells lacked CD45RO and underwent positive selection for CCR7, leaving out terminally differentiated effector memory CD45RA+ cells. This clone was seen just once.

The TCR sequence derives from a woman under 40 in good health. Input material: naive CD8+ T cells sorted from blood. The genes are TRBV11-2 and TRBJ2-7; D not resolved. DNA for the CDR3: TGTGCCAGCAGCCCGGCCTTGAGCTACGAGCAGTACTTC. It specifies CASSPALSYEQYF.